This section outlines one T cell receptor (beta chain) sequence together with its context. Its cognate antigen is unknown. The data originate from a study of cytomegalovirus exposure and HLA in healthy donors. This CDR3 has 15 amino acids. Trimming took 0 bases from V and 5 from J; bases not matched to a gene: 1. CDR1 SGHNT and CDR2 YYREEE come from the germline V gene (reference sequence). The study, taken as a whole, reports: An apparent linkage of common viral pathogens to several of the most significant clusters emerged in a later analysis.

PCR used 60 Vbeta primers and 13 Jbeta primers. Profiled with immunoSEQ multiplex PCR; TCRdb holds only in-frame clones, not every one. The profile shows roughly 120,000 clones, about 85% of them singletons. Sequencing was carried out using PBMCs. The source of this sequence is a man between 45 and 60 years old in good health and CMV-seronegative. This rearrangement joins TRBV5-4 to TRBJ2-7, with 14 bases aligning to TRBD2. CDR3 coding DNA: TGTGCCAGCAGCTTGGAGGGACTAGCGGGAGACGAGCAGTACTTC. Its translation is CASSLEGLAGDEQYF.